This is a list of T cell receptor beta chains from one sample in a study of blood T cell repertoires in COVID-19. Data came from immunoSEQ multiplex PCR; TCRdb stores just in-frame clones and leaves some out. The repertoire holds 160,000 or so clones, about 77% seen once, with about 15% in the top ten. Sequenced: peripheral blood. These receptors all come from a woman of 80 years or more with acute or convalescent COVID-19. CDR3s include the opening cysteine and the closing phenylalanine or tryptophan. A D gene is named only where the DNA matches it firmly. Clone size is not always given. Where it is, it says once, few, many or a class for expanded clones.

v_gene	j_gene	d_gene	abundance	CDR3aa	CDR3nt
TRBV18	TRBJ1-4	TRBD1	.	CASSRDSGNEKLFF	TGTGCCAGCTCACGGGACAGCGGTAATGAAAAACTGTTTTTT
TRBV7-6	TRBJ2-7	.	.	CASSLEAGRTYEQYF	TGTGCCAGCAGCTTAGAGGCGGGACGGACCTACGAGCAGTACTTC
TRBV5-4	TRBJ2-1	TRBD2	.	CAVRPGRETEYNEQFF	TGTGCCGTGCGGCCCGGGCGGGAGACGGAGTACAATGAGCAGTTCTTC
TRBV7-2	TRBJ2-5	TRBD1	.	CASSLDRGTAKTQYF	TGTGCCAGCAGCTTAGACAGGGGGACCGCGAAGACCCAGTACTTC
TRBV7-2	TRBJ2-2	TRBD1	once	CASSLRQGAGTGELFF	TGTGCCAGCAGCTTACGTCAGGGGGCGGGCACCGGGGAGCTGTTTTTT
TRBV2	TRBJ2-2	.	.	CASSLSAGELFF	TGTGCCAGCAGTTTATCCGCCGGGGAGCTGTTTTTT
TRBV30	TRBJ1-1	.	.	CAWSATGITEAFF	TGTGCCTGGAGTGCAACGGGGATCACTGAAGCTTTCTTT
TRBV10-1	TRBJ2-1	TRBD2	.	CASSASGRKEQFF	TGCGCCAGCAGCGCTAGCGGGAGAAAGGAGCAGTTCTTC
TRBV28	TRBJ2-7	.	.	CATGELSYEQYF	TGTGCCACAGGGGAATTATCCTACGAGCAGTACTTC
TRBV7-2	TRBJ2-3	.	.	CASSFLSGVADTQYF	TGTGCCAGCAGCTTCTTGTCGGGGGTCGCAGATACGCAGTATTTT
TRBV19	TRBJ2-1	TRBD2	.	CASSIAGTSGSNEQFF	TGTGCCAGTAGTATAGCCGGGACTAGCGGGAGTAATGAGCAGTTCTTC
TRBV4-1	TRBJ2-2	.	.	CASSQGEARGPGELFF	TGCGCCAGCAGCCAAGGAGAGGCAAGGGGCCCCGGGGAGCTGTTTTTT
TRBV20-1	TRBJ1-6	.	many	CSAIERSRRNGLGSPLHF	TGCAGTGCTATTGAGCGGAGCAGGAGGAACGGATTGGGGTCACCCCTCCACTTT
TRBV5-5	TRBJ2-7	.	many	CASSFAGAYEQYF	TGTGCCAGCAGCTTCGCAGGGGCCTACGAGCAGTACTTC
TRBV9	TRBJ1-3	.	.	CASSVGGLSGNTIYF	TGTGCCAGCAGCGTGGGAGGACTCTCTGGAAACACCATATATTTT
TRBV5-1	TRBJ2-2	.	.	CASSPPSAGTGELFF	TGCGCCAGCAGCCCACCCTCAGCGGGCACCGGGGAGCTGTTTTTT
TRBV5-1	TRBJ2-7	.	.	CASSQDSYYEQYF	TGCGCCAGCAGCCAGGACAGTTACTACGAGCAGTACTTC
TRBV12-5	TRBJ2-1	TRBD2	.	CASGLLGRGSNEQFF	TGTGCTAGTGGTTTGCTAGGGAGGGGTTCCAATGAGCAGTTCTTC
TRBV12-3/TRBV12-4	TRBJ1-1	.	.	CASSLGRSTEAFF	TGTGCCAGCAGTTTAGGTCGGAGCACTGAAGCTTTCTTT
TRBV2	TRBJ1-1	.	.	CASSEDTRANTEAFF	TGTGCCAGCAGTGAGGATACCAGGGCGAATACTGAAGCTTTCTTT
TRBV21-1	TRBJ1-4	.	.	CASSKVHQKLFF	TGTGCCAGCAGCAAAGTTCATCAAAAACTGTTTTTT
TRBV5-6	TRBJ1-5	.	many	CASSHQGGRQPQHF	TGTGCCAGCAGTCACCAGGGCGGGAGGCAGCCCCAGCATTTT
TRBV27	TRBJ2-7	.	.	CASSFLSWAGSLDEQYF	TGTGCCAGCAGTTTTTTATCGTGGGCGGGTTCGTTAGACGAGCAGTACTTC
TRBV6-5	TRBJ1-6	.	.	CASSYAGTKSSPLHF	TGTGCCAGCAGTTACGCGGGGACGAAATCTTCACCCCTCCACTTT
TRBV7-8	TRBJ1-6	.	.	CASSQPRVSYNSPLHF	TGTGCCAGCAGCCAGCCCAGGGTATCCTATAATTCACCCCTCCACTTT
TRBV27	TRBJ2-7	TRBD2	.	CASSWTSGRLHEQYF	TGTGCCAGCAGTTGGACTAGCGGGAGATTACACGAGCAGTACTTC
TRBV15	TRBJ2-7	.	few	CATSREGGTGGHEQYF	TGTGCCACCAGCAGAGAAGGTGGGACCGGGGGACACGAGCAGTACTTC
TRBV11-2	TRBJ1-1	.	.	CASSNQGLEAFF	TGTGCCAGCAGCAACCAGGGGCTTGAAGCTTTCTTT
TRBV28	TRBJ2-5	TRBD1	.	CASSPSGTGGEETQYF	TGTGCCAGCAGTCCGTCCGGGACAGGGGGCGAAGAGACCCAGTACTTC
TRBV27	TRBJ2-7	TRBD1	.	CASSPWTGAYEQYF	TGTGCCAGCAGCCCATGGACAGGGGCCTACGAGCAGTACTTC
TRBV3-1/TRBV3-2	TRBJ1-3	.	.	CASRLGGKGNTIYF	TGTGCCAGCAGATTAGGGGGAAAAGGAAACACCATATATTTT
TRBV23-1	TRBJ1-4	.	.	CATVHEKLFF	TGCGCCACCGTTCATGAAAAACTGTTTTTT
TRBV21-1	TRBJ1-1	.	few	CASRHPRDRGLNTEAFF	TGTGCCAGCAGACACCCCAGGGACAGGGGTTTGAACACTGAAGCTTTCTTT
TRBV5-1	TRBJ2-3	.	.	CASSLGADTQYF	TGCGCCAGCAGCTTGGGCGCAGATACGCAGTATTTT
TRBV30	TRBJ1-6	TRBD1	.	CAWSVSGTGTSPLHF	TGTGCCTGGAGTGTAAGCGGGACAGGGACCTCACCCCTCCACTTT
TRBV5-4	TRBJ1-6	.	once	CASSLAEVHPSPLHF	TGTGCCAGCAGCTTGGCCGAGGTTCATCCTTCACCCCTCCACTTT
TRBV5-6	TRBJ2-5	.	.	CASSLSYRGGPLTQYF	TGTGCCAGCAGCCTTTCTTATAGGGGGGGGCCGTTGACCCAGTACTTC
TRBV12-3/TRBV12-4	TRBJ1-2	.	once	CASSLAGDGYTF	TGTGCCAGCAGTTTGGCGGGGGATGGCTACACCTTC
TRBV5-4	TRBJ1-6	TRBD1	.	CASSSRQGAGSPLHF	TGTGCCAGCAGCTCCCGACAGGGGGCTGGGTCACCCCTCCACTTT
TRBV18	TRBJ1-1	.	few	CASSPPVARGTEAFF	TGTGCCAGCTCACCACCGGTCGCGCGGGGGACTGAAGCTTTCTTT
TRBV9	TRBJ1-2	TRBD1	.	CASSSGDRGRVENNYGYTF	TGTGCCAGCAGCTCCGGGGACAGGGGGCGCGTAGAAAACAACTATGGCTACACCTTC
TRBV3-1/TRBV3-2	TRBJ2-2	.	.	CASSPEDSNTGELFF	TGTGCCAGCAGCCCCGAGGACAGTAACACCGGGGAGCTGTTTTTT
TRBV24-1	TRBJ1-2	.	.	CATSDVRGNYGYTF	TGTGCCACCAGTGATGTCAGGGGTAACTATGGCTACACCTTC
TRBV27	TRBJ1-2	TRBD1	.	CASSPGQGWYTF	TGTGCCAGCAGTCCAGGACAGGGATGGTACACCTTC
TRBV27	TRBJ1-2	TRBD1	few	CASSFRQGISQSYGYTF	TGTGCCAGCAGTTTCCGACAGGGCATATCACAAAGCTATGGCTACACCTTC
TRBV4-2	TRBJ2-6	.	.	CASSPSVVAVLSGANVLTF	TGTGCCAGCAGCCCTTCGGTAGTAGCGGTTCTCTCTGGGGCCAACGTCCTGACTTTC
TRBV12-3/TRBV12-4	TRBJ1-6	TRBD1	.	CASSRQGNSPLHF	TGTGCCAGCAGTAGACAGGGGAATTCACCCCTCCACTTT
TRBV7-2	TRBJ1-1	.	.	CASSRRRETEAFF	TGTGCCAGCAGCCGAAGACGGGAAACTGAAGCTTTCTTT
TRBV7-6	TRBJ2-3	TRBD2	once	CASSLLAGVPDTQYF	TGTGCCAGCAGCTTACTAGCGGGAGTACCAGATACGCAGTATTTT
TRBV9	TRBJ2-3	TRBD1	.	CASSLGTGVSDTQYF	TGTGCCAGCAGCCTGGGGACAGGGGTCTCGGATACGCAGTATTTT
TRBV2	TRBJ2-1	TRBD2	.	CASRGLATGNEQFF	TGTGCCAGCAGGGGACTAGCGACGGGGAATGAGCAGTTCTTC